Below are 21 T cell receptor beta chains sequenced from a single sample in a study of monozygotic twins with inflammatory bowel disease (dated 2019 in TCRdb). Libraries came from 5' RACE. The sequencing machine was an Illumina HiSeq 2500. TCRdb reprocessed the reads into one record per CDR3 protein sequence, lacking DNA. The sample table records around 410,000 distinct CDR3 sequences. Clones ranked in the top ten supply under 3% of the sample. Sequenced input: blood. Source of these receptors: a human donor with ulcerative colitis or Crohn's disease, or a healthy co-twin of an affected twin (not recorded which).

The chain couples TRBV5-1 to TRBJ2-1. From germline, CDR1 is SGHRS and CDR2 YFSETQ. This CDR3 is 15 amino acids long. CDR3 residues: CASSFADALYNEQFF.

The chain employs TRBV6-2 or TRBV6-3 and TRBJ2-1. Germline CDR1 reads MNHEY; CDR2 reads SVGEGT. The CDR3 loop spans 16 amino acids. The CDR3 protein is CASSYRYKNLVNEQFF.

This sequence joins TRBV29-1 and TRBJ1-2. There are 11 residues in the CDR3. CDR1 and CDR2 (germline): SQVTM, ANQGSEA. CDR3 sequence: CSAGYRSGYTF. The variable domain in full, with the rest retrieved from reference TRBV29-1 and TRBJ1-2, is SAVISQKPSRDICQRGTSLTIQCQVDSQVTMMFWYRQQPGQSLTLIATANQGSEATYESGFVIDKFPISRPNLTFSTLTVSNMSPEDSSIYLCSAGYRSGYTFGSGTRLTVV.

The rearrangement links TRBV18 to TRBJ2-7; lacking DNA, the TRBD2 call made by TCRdb goes unchecked. The germline V gene encodes CDR1 KGHSH and CDR2 LQKENI. This CDR3 comprises 14 residues. The CDR3 is CASSPPGSLYEQYF.

The V call is TRBV30, the J call TRBJ1-2. Germline CDR1 reads GTSNPN; CDR2 reads SVGIG (reference sequence). The CDR3 runs 13 residues. CDR3 residues: CAWSVLMNYGYTF.

This sequence joins TRBV7-9 and TRBJ1-5. CDR3 length: 15 amino acids. The V gene's germline CDR1 is SEHNR and CDR2 FQNEAQ (reference sequence). The CDR3: CASSLALGSNQPQHF.

The chain employs TRBV2 and TRBJ1-6. Germline V CDR1 and CDR2: SNHLY, FYNNEI. This CDR3 is built from 12 residues. CDR3 region: CASRGLRSPLHF.

The rearrangement uses TRBV9 and TRBJ2-3; checking the TCRdb D call of TRBD2 is not possible without DNA. Germline V lookup: CDR1 SGDLS, CDR2 YYNGEE. The CDR3 runs 14 residues. The CDR3 protein is CASSYSGATDTQYF.

The rearrangement uses TRBV30 and TRBJ2-7. The germline gives CDR1 GTSNPN, CDR2 SVGIG (reference sequence). This CDR3 is 13 amino acids long. CDR3 loop: CACGPSSSYEQYF.

Here the CDR3 reads CASSPRAGLREETQYF. V usage is TRBV13 and J usage is TRBJ2-5; TCRdb picks TRBD2, but there is no DNA to check that call. CDR3 size: 16 residues. Germline lookup yields CDR1 PRHDT and CDR2 FYEKMQ (reference sequence).

The chain carries TRBV28 and TRBJ2-3. The CDR3 totals 13 residues. Per germline, CDR1 MDHEN and CDR2 SYDVKM. CDR3 residues: CASIAEVTDTQYF.

The chain has TRBV6-4 and TRBJ2-2; TCRdb gives TRBD2 as the D gene, but with no DNA this cannot be confirmed. CDR3 length: 16 residues. The germline gives CDR1 MRHNA, CDR2 SNTAGT. CDR3 region: CASSDSIGGSAGELFF.

The chain recombines TRBV25-1 with TRBJ2-5; TCRdb proposes TRBD1, but this gene call is untestable without DNA. This CDR3 region has 14 residues. Germline V lookup: CDR1 MGHDK, CDR2 SYGVNS. The CDR3: CASSPLPGGETQYF.

V and J are TRBV20-1 and TRBJ2-7; as DNA is missing, the TRBD1 call by TCRdb cannot be tested. The length of the CDR3 is 14 residues. Germline-derived CDR1 and CDR2 are DFQATT and SNEGSKA (reference sequence). This CDR3 is CSAIRDRDLYEQYF.

This chain connects TRBV6-5 to TRBJ1-3. The CDR3 totals 11 residues. Germline V CDR1 and CDR2: MNHEY, SVGAGI. CDR3 amino acids: CASSFRSTIYF.

The chain employs TRBV4-3 and TRBJ1-1. This CDR3 is built from 17 residues. Per the germline V gene, CDR1 is LGHNA and CDR2 is YSLEER. The CDR3 here is CASSQDPTARVGSEAFF.

The CDR3 sequence: CASSRGQRPSPLHF. The chain links TRBV19 to TRBJ1-6; TCRdb's D call, TRBD1, is unchecked because there is no DNA. The CDR3 is 14 residues long. Germline CDR1 reads LNHDA; CDR2 reads SQIVND (reference sequence).

This CDR3 reads CASSQSKGLPATDTQYF. The chain joins TRBV6-1 to TRBJ2-3; with no DNA, the TCRdb D assignment of TRBD2 cannot be verified. This CDR3 spans 17 amino acids. Germline loops: CDR1 MNHNS, CDR2 SASEGT.

The J gene is TRBJ2-3, the V gene TRBV2; TCRdb's D call of TRBD2 is untestable without DNA. The CDR3 sequence is 15 residues long. The germline CDR1 and CDR2 sequences are SNHLY and FYNNEI. CDR3: CASSEWEGNTDTQYF.

The rearrangement uses TRBV7-8 and TRBJ1-4; TCRdb selects TRBD1, and the lack of DNA leaves this call unchecked. CDR1 and CDR2 from the germline V gene are SGHVS and FQNEAQ. The CDR3 runs 16 residues. The CDR3: CASSLRGGPLNEKLFF. The variable domain in full, completed from reference TRBV7-8 and TRBJ1-4, reads GAGVSQSPRYKVAKRGQDVALRCDPISGHVSLFWYQQALGQGPEFLTYFQNEAQLDKSGLPSDRFFAERPEGSVSTLKIQRTQQEDSAVYLCASSLRGGPLNEKLFFGSGTQLSVL.

The V gene is TRBV4-1, the J gene TRBJ2-7; there is no DNA to check the TCRdb D call of TRBD1. Per germline, CDR1 MGHRA and CDR2 YSYEKL. This CDR3 has 15 amino acids. CDR3 sequence reads: CASSQDRGTGTFQYF.